This entry lists 6 T cell receptor beta chains sequenced from one sample in a study of technical replicates of blood from a handful of donors. Generated by immunoSEQ multiplex PCR, the TCRdb table keeps only in-frame clones and is missing some. The sample holds some 83,000 clones, 85% to 95% seen once. The source material was T cells isolated from PBMCs. Receptor source: a human donor in good health.

In nucleotides, the CDR3 is TGCGCCAGCAGCTCCGGACTAGCTGTCTACGAGCAGTACTTC. Protein product: CASSSGLAVYEQYF. The chain carries TRBV4-3 and TRBJ2-7, with 8 positions matching TRBD2. The CDR3 is made up of 14 amino acids. Germline CDR1 LGHNA, CDR2 YSLEER. V shed 5 bases and J 3 bases; nucleotides not matched to a gene: 6.

The chain uses TRBV6-5 and TRBJ1-5; D uncertain. Between the trimmed V and J ends, which lost 4 bases and 5 bases, there was a span of 15 bases. The germline CDR1 and CDR2 sequences are MNHEY and SVGAGI. CDR3 size: 15 residues. The CDR3 DNA reads TGTGCCAGCAGTTCAACGGTCTTTTCGGATCAGCCCCAGCATTTT. This gives the protein CASSSTVFSDQPQHF.

The chain couples TRBV10-2 to TRBJ2-1, with 11 nucleotides matching TRBD2. CDR1 and CDR2 from the germline V gene are WSHSY and SAAADI. V lost 6 bases and J lost 9; bases outside the gene matches: 7. CDR3 size: 14 residues. CDR3 residues: CASRLAGGTGEQFF. CDR3 in DNA: TGCGCCAGCAGGCTAGCGGGAGGTACAGGTGAGCAGTTCTTC.

The rearrangement joins TRBV14 to TRBJ2-5; 9 positions agree with TRBD1. The germline CDR1 and CDR2 sequences are SGHDN and FVKESK. The junction had 9 bases not matched to a gene; V was cut back by 2 bases and J by 2 bases. This CDR3 comprises 17 residues. The CDR3 sequence is CASSQLVGTGIQETQYF. The CDR3 DNA sequence: TGTGCCAGCAGCCAATTAGTAGGGACAGGGATTCAAGAGACCCAGTACTTC.

To note about this clone: Other nucleotide sequences from this sample produce the same CDR3. This sequence joins TRBV27 and TRBJ2-7; D uncertain. Germline-derived CDR1 and CDR2 are MNHEY and SMNVEV (reference sequence). V gave up 0 bases and J gave up 4 bases, with 7 bases separating them. This CDR3 region has 13 residues. The chain's CDR3 is CASSLSRSYEQYF. The CDR3 nucleotides are TGTGCCAGCAGTTTATCGAGGTCTTACGAGCAGTACTTC.

The gene calls are TRBV27 and TRBJ1-1; D is undetermined. The germline gives CDR1 MNHEY, CDR2 SMNVEV (reference sequence). V lost 6 bases to trimming and J lost 8 bases, with 10 bases between them. This CDR3 has 11 amino acids. CDR3 sequence reads: CASSKAGEAFF. DNA for the CDR3: TGTGCCAGCAGCAAAGCGGGGGAAGCTTTCTTT.